These 18 T cell receptor beta chains came from one sample sequenced in a study of cytomegalovirus exposure and HLA in healthy donors. 13 Jbeta primers and 60 Vbeta primers were used for the PCR. Profiled with immunoSEQ multiplex PCR; TCRdb holds only in-frame clones, not every one. The data contain tens of thousands of clones, roughly 78% of them singletons. The specimen sequenced was PBMCs. These receptor sequences come from a man younger than 35 in good health and CMV-seronegative.

This chain joins TRBV27 and TRBJ2-2; D is ambiguous. In germline, CDR1 is MNHEY, CDR2 SMNVEV (reference sequence). CDR3 length: 16 amino acids. V was shortened by 2 bases and J by 4 bases, with 14 bases between the two germline ends. The CDR3 DNA reads TGTGCCAGCAGTTTAAACCGCTTAGAGAGCACCGGGGAGCTGTTTTTT. Its translation: CASSLNRLESTGELFF.

The chain combines TRBV2 with TRBJ1-3, with D unclear. V was pared by 10 bases and J by 1 base, with 17 bases between. The germline gives CDR1 SNHLY, CDR2 FYNNEI. This CDR3 contains 15 residues. The CDR3 is CATQSYSGSGNTIYF. The CDR3 region has the DNA TGTGCCACCCAATCGTACTCGGGTTCTGGAAACACCATATATTTT. The complete variable domain, with remaining parts taken from reference TRBV2 and TRBJ1-3, reads EPEVTQTPSHQVTQMGQEVILRCVPISNHLYFYWYRQILGQKVEFLVSFYNNEISEKSEIFDDQFSVERPDGSNFTLKIRSTKLEDSAMYFCATQSYSGSGNTIYFGEGSWLTVV.

The J gene is TRBJ1-1, the V gene TRBV2; D may be TRBD1 (5 bases). In germline, CDR1 is SNHLY, CDR2 FYNNEI. The CDR3 sequence is 13 residues long. Trimming pared 4 bases from V and 3 bases from J, leaving 9 bases between. CDR3: CASSGDRYTEAFF. The DNA for the CDR3 is TGTGCCAGCAGTGGCGACAGATACACTGAAGCTTTCTTT.

The rearrangement uses TRBV7-3 and TRBJ2-7, with 10 bases that match TRBD2. V lost 2 bases, J lost 5 bases, and 6 bases stayed unmatched. In germline, CDR1 is SGHTA, CDR2 FQGTGA. This CDR3 is built from 15 residues. For the CDR3, the DNA is TGTGCCAGCAGCTTAGTCCCAGCGGGAGGGGACGAGCAGTACTTC. Protein sequence: CASSLVPAGGDEQYF.

The CDR3 spells CASSPMQLGGHEQYF. CDR3 sequence (DNA): TGTGCCAGCTCACCGATGCAGTTAGGGGGACACGAGCAGTACTTC. The chain links TRBV18 to TRBJ2-7; D is possibly TRBD1 (6 bases). Germline CDR1 KGHSH, CDR2 LQKENI. There are 15 residues in the CDR3. With 3 bases removed from V and 5 bases from J, the gap between germline ends came to 17 bases.

The sample holds one count of this clone. V usage is TRBV19 and J usage is TRBJ1-2; 10 positions match TRBD1. From germline, CDR1 is LNHDA and CDR2 SQIVND (reference sequence). The trim removed 2 bases at V and 4 bases at J, leaving 7 bases unmatched. This CDR3 contains 16 residues. CDR3 coding DNA: TGTGCCAGTAGTATATTAGGGACAGGGGAGACCTATGGCTACACCTTC. Protein: CASSILGTGETYGYTF.

The rearrangement uses TRBV4-3 and TRBJ2-1; 7 bases align to TRBD1. Trimming cost V 0 bases and J 3 bases; bases outside gene matches: 8. Germline CDR1 is LGHNA and CDR2 is YSLEER. The CDR3 sequence is 17 residues long. Here the CDR3 reads CASSQDRRQGLYNEQFF. Here the CDR3 DNA reads TGCGCCAGCAGCCAAGATCGAAGACAGGGTCTCTACAATGAGCAGTTCTTC.

Only one count was recorded for this clone. The rearrangement links TRBV7-9 to TRBJ2-7; TRBD1 aligns across 10 bases. The germline CDR1 and CDR2 sequences are SEHNR and FQNEAQ (reference sequence). Trimming removed 5 bases from V and 5 bases from J; junction bases left unmatched: 9. The CDR3 covers 15 residues. CDR3 DNA: TGTGCCAGCAGCCCCCGGACAGGGGGAGGCGACGAGCAGTACTTC. Translated, it gives CASSPRTGGGDEQYF.

The CDR3 spells CASSPGQGYETQYF. CDR3 nucleotide sequence: TGTGCCAGTAGTCCGGGACAGGGTTATGAGACCCAGTACTTC. This chain uses TRBV19 with TRBJ2-5, with 9 bases aligning to TRBD1. The junction had 6 bases not matched to a gene; V was cut back by 5 bases and J by 5 bases. CDR3 length: 14 amino acids. Germline V CDR1 and CDR2: LNHDA, SQIVND (reference sequence).

The chain employs TRBV2 and TRBJ1-5, with D possibly matching TRBD1 (6 bases). The CDR3 has 15 amino acids. In germline, CDR1 is SNHLY, CDR2 FYNNEI. Trimming took 0 bases from V and 4 from J, leaving 10 bases between them. Written as DNA, the CDR3 is TGTGCCAGCAGTGAAGCGTATACAGGGAATCAGCCCCAGCATTTT. This encodes CASSEAYTGNQPQHF.

The chain carries TRBV5-1 and TRBJ1-1; 9 bases fit TRBD1. Germline CDR1 SGHRS, CDR2 YFSETQ. The CDR3 extends over 13 amino acids. Trimming at V came to 7 bases and at J to 8 bases, leaving 9 bases not matched to a gene. In nucleotides, the CDR3 is TGCGCCAGCGCGCCTACCGGGACAGGGGAAGCTTTCTTT. Encoded protein: CASAPTGTGEAFF. Based on the CDR3 plus reference TRBV5-1 and TRBJ1-1, the full variable domain is KAGVTQTPRYLIKTRGQQVTLSCSPISGHRSVSWYQQTPGQGLQFLFEYFSETQRNKGNFPGRFSGRQFSNSRSEMNVSTLELGDSALYLCASAPTGTGEAFFGQGTRLTVV.

The V gene is TRBV28, the J gene TRBJ2-7, with a weak D call TRBD1 (5 bases). V gave up 4 bases and J gave up 5 bases, with 15 bases separating them. The length of the CDR3 is 14 residues. CDR1 is MDHEN and CDR2 is SYDVKM in the germline V gene. DNA of the CDR3: TGTGCCAGCAGTTCAGGGTGGTATTTAGACGAGCAGTACTTC. Translation: CASSSGWYLDEQYF.

The chain is built from TRBV11-3 and TRBJ2-2, with 7 nucleotides matching TRBD2. Germline V gene data show CDR1 as SGHNT and CDR2 as YENEEA. The CDR3 is made up of 13 amino acids. Unmatched junction bases numbered 1, after V lost 5 bases and J lost 4 bases. The CDR3 spells CASSRGGTGELFF. The CDR3, as DNA: TGTGCCAGCAGCCGCGGGGGCACCGGGGAGCTGTTTTTT.

This chain connects TRBV5-6 to TRBJ1-2; 7 bases align to TRBD1. Trimming took 4 bases from V and 4 from J; bases not matched to a gene: 4. The V gene's germline CDR1 is SGHDT and CDR2 YYEEEE. The CDR3 extends over 13 amino acids. As DNA, the CDR3 is TGTGCCAGCAGCACGGGACAGTCCTATGGCTACACCTTC. Protein product: CASSTGQSYGYTF.

The chain is built from TRBV4-2 and TRBJ2-4, with 10 nucleotides matching TRBD1. The J segment lost 9 bases and the V segment lost 5 bases, leaving 13 bases of the junction unmatched. Germline V gene data show CDR1 as LGHNA and CDR2 as YNFKEQ. The CDR3 spans 16 residues. The CDR3 region has the DNA TGTGCCAGCAGCTCTAATAACCGGGACAGGGGAAGCATTCAGTACTTC. Translating it yields CASSSNNRDRGSIQYF.

This clone was observed a single time. The gene calls are TRBV10-1 and TRBJ2-7; 13 bases line up with TRBD2. The germline gives CDR1 WNHNN, CDR2 SYGVQD (reference sequence). The CDR3 spans 21 residues. V lost 3 bases, J lost 0 bases, and 17 bases stayed unmatched. The chain's CDR3 is CASSDRGRTSGSGRGSYEQYF. Written as DNA, the CDR3 is TGCGCCAGCAGTGACAGGGGGCGGACTAGCGGGAGCGGTCGGGGCTCCTACGAGCAGTACTTC.

This clone was recorded only once. Here the CDR3 reads CASRPQGNQPQHF. The CDR3 DNA reads TGTGCCAGCAGACCACAGGGTAATCAGCCCCAGCATTTT. The chain uses TRBV28 and TRBJ1-5, with a possible D match to TRBD1 (6 bases). From germline, CDR1 is MDHEN and CDR2 SYDVKM. CDR3 length: 13 amino acids. The ends were cut back, 6 bases at V and 4 bases at J, with 10 bases in the middle.

The chain recombines TRBV11-2 with TRBJ2-7, with 13 bases fitting TRBD2. V was clipped by 5 bases and J by 4 bases; unmatched bases: 5. The CDR3 has 15 amino acids. CDR1 is SGHAT and CDR2 is FQNNGV in the germline V gene. Here the CDR3 reads CASSLRTSGSYEQYF. CDR3 nucleotide sequence: TGTGCCAGCAGCCTTCGGACTAGCGGGAGTTACGAGCAGTACTTC.